This TCR beta chain was obtained from a study of T-cell reconstitution after alpha-beta-depleted transplantation in children. Study findings and constraints: The main origin of T-cell counts and diversity one year after transplant was newly produced T cells.

This CDR3 contains 14 residues. V lost 0 bases to trimming and J lost 4 bases, with 9 bases between them. Per the germline V gene, CDR1 is ENHRY and CDR2 is SYGVKD. Points on this clonotype: The target antigen is unknown.

Unique molecular identifiers tagged the TCRbeta library. TCRdb re-analysed the PCR reads in MiXCR, keeping a single row per CDR3 protein. Of more than 200,000 distinct CDR3 sequences listed, roughly a sixth are singletons. The gene calls are TRBV10-3 and TRBJ1-2; no clear D. This TCR was recovered from a male patient aged 2-15 years who had a stem cell transplant for acute lymphoblastic leukemia, so the T cells may come from the graft donor. Sequenced material: PBMCs, mostly from graft donor cells, taken 360 days after TCRalphabeta/CD19-depleted stem cell transplant. The CDR3 nucleotides read TGTGCCATCAGTGAGTCGACGAGCGGCTATGGCTACACCTTC. As protein: CAISESTSGYGYTF.